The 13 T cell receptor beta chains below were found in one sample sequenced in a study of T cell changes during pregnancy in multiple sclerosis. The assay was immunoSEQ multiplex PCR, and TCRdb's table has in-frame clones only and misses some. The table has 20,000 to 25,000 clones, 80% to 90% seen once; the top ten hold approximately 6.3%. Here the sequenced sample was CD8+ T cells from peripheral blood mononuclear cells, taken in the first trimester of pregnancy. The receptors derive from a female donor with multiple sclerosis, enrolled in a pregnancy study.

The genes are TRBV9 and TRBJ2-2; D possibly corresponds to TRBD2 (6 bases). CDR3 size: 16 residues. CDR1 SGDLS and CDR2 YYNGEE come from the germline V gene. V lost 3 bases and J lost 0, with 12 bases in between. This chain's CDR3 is CASSAHGTSNTGELFF. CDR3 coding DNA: TGTGCCAGCAGCGCCCACGGGACTTCGAACACCGGGGAGCTGTTTTTT.

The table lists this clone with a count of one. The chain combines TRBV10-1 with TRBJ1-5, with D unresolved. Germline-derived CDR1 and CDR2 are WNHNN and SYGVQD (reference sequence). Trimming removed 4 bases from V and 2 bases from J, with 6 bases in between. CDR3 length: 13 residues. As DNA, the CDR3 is TGCGCCAGCAGTGTTCGCGGCAATCAGCCCCAGCATTTT. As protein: CASSVRGNQPQHF.

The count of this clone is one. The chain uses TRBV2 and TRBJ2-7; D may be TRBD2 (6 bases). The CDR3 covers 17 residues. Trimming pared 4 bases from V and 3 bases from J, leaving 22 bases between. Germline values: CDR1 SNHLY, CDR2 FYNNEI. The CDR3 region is CASSVPQLDYQLYEQYF. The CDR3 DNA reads TGTGCCAGCAGTGTTCCTCAACTGGACTACCAACTCTACGAGCAGTACTTC.

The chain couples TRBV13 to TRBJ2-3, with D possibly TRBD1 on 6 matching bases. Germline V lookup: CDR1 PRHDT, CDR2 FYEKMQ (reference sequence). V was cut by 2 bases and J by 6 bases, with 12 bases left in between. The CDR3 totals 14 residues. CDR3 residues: CASSLRGGPDTQYF. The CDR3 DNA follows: TGTGCCAGCAGCTTACGAGGGGGTCCCGATACGCAGTATTTT.

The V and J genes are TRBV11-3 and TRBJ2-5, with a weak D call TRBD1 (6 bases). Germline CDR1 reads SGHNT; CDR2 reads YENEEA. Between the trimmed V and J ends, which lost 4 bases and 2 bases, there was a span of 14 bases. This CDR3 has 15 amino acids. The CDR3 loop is CASSSRQDIQETQYF. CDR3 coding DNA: TGTGCCAGCAGCTCCCGACAGGATATTCAAGAGACCCAGTACTTC. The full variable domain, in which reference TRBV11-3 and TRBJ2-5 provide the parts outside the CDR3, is EAGVVQSPRYKIIEKKQPVAFWCNPISGHNTLYWYLQNLGQGPELLIRYENEEAVDDSQLPKDRFSAERLKGVDSTLKIQPAELGDSAVYLCASSSRQDIQETQYFGPGTRLLVL.

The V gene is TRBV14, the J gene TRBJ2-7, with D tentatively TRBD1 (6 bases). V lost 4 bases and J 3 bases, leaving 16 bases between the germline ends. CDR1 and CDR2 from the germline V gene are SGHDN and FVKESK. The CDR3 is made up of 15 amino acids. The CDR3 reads CASSRLQGPDYEQYF. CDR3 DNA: TGTGCCAGCAGCCGATTACAGGGCCCAGACTACGAGCAGTACTTC.

The CDR3 DNA reads TGTGCCAGCAGCTTAAACCGGGCCGGGGTTGACACCGGGGAGCTGTTTTTT. It encodes CASSLNRAGVDTGELFF. The chain recombines TRBV11-2 with TRBJ2-2, with TRBD2 as a possible D gene (5 bases). The germline CDR1 and CDR2 sequences are SGHAT and FQNNGV. The CDR3 contains 17 residues. The V gene lost 2 bases and the J gene lost 3 bases, with 16 bases spanning the gap.

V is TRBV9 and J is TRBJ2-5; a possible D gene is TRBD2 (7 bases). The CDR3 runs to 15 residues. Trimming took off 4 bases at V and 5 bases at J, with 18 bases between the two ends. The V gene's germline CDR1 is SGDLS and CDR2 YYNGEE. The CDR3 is CASSLGGGAWETQYF. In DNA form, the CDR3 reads TGTGCCAGCAGCCTCGGCGGGGGCGCTTGGGAGACCCAGTACTTC.

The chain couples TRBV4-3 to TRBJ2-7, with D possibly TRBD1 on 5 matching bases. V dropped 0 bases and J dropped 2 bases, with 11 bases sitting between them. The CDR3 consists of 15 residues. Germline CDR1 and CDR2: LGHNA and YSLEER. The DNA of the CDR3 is TGCGCCAGCAGCCAAGATCGCCAGGGTCCCTACGAGCAGTACTTC. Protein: CASSQDRQGPYEQYF.

CDR3 protein: CASSQGGGADKNIQYF. CDR3 in DNA: TGTGCCAGCAGCCAGGGTGGAGGGGCGGACAAAAACATTCAGTACTTC. The chain is built from TRBV7-9 and TRBJ2-4; perhaps TRBD2 as D (6 bases). The CDR3 has 16 amino acids. In germline, CDR1 is SEHNR, CDR2 FQNEAQ (reference sequence). The ends were cut back, 5 bases at V and 3 bases at J, with 17 bases in the middle.

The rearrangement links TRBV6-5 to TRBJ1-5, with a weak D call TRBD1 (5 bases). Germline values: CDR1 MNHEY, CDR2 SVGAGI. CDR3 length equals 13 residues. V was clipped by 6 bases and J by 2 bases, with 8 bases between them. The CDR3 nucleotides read TGTGCCAGCAGGGGGGAGGGCAATCAGCCCCAGCATTTT. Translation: CASRGEGNQPQHF.

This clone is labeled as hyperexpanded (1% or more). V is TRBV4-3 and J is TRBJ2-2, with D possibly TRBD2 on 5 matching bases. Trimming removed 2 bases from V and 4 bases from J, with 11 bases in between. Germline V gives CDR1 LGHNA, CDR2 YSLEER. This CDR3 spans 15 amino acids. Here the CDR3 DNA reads TGCGCCAGCAGCCAATATGAGGGAAGCACCGGGGAGCTGTTTTTT. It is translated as CASSQYEGSTGELFF.

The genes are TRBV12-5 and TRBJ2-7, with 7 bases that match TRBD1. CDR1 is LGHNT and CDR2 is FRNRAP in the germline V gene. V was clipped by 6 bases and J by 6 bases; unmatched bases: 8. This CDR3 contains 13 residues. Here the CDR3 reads CASGSDRVGEQYF. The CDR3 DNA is TGTGCTAGTGGATCTGACAGGGTGGGCGAGCAGTACTTC. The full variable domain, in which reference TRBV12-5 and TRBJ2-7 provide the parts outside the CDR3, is DARVTQTPRHKVTEMGQEVTMRCQPILGHNTVFWYRQTMMQGLELLAYFRNRAPLDDSGMPKDRFSAEMPDATLATLKIQPSEPRDSAVYFCASGSDRVGEQYFGPGTRLTVT.